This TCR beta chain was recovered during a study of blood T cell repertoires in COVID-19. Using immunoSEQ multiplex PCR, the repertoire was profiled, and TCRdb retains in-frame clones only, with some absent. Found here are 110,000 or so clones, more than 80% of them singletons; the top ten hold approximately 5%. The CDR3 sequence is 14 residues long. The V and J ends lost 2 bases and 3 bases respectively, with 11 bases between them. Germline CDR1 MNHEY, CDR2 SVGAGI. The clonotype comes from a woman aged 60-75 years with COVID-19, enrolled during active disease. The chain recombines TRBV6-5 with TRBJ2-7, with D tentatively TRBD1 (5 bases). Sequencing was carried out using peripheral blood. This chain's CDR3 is CASSYDSLNYEQYF. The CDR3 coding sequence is TGTGCCAGCAGTTACGACAGCTTAAACTACGAGCAGTACTTC.